Listed here are 20 T cell receptor beta chains from one sample, sequenced in a study of blood T cell repertoires in COVID-19. Sequencing was performed with immunoSEQ multiplex PCR; in TCRdb, only in-frame clones are kept and a portion is missing. The sample has around 200,000 clones, around 86% seen once; the top ten hold less than 4.5%. Sequenced material: PBMCs or T cells enriched from blood (not recorded which). The source of these receptors is a middle-aged woman with acute COVID-19.

This rearrangement joins TRBV27 to TRBJ1-6; D is uncertain. The germline V gene has CDR1 MNHEY and CDR2 SMNVEV (reference sequence). The CDR3 spans 16 residues. Trimming took off 5 bases at V and 1 base at J, with 12 bases between the two ends. The chain's CDR3 is CASSHLFSSYNSPLHF. CDR3 in DNA: TGTGCCAGCAGTCACCTCTTTAGTTCCTATAATTCACCCCTCCACTTT.

The chain carries TRBV11-3 and TRBJ1-1; 7 bases are a match to TRBD1. The CDR3 consists of 20 residues. V lost 1 base and J lost 0; bases outside the gene matches: 17. Germline lookup yields CDR1 SGHNT and CDR2 YENEEA. The CDR3 sequence: CASSLVRRYRGRGLNTEAFF. CDR3 DNA sequence: TGTGCCAGCAGCTTAGTAAGGAGGTACAGGGGACGGGGGCTGAACACTGAAGCTTTCTTT.

This sequence joins TRBV29-1 and TRBJ1-1; 10 bases map to TRBD1. After removal of 5 bases from V and 5 bases from J, the junction contained 8 bases not matched to a gene. The CDR3 extends over 14 amino acids. CDR1 is SQVTM and CDR2 is ANQGSEA in the germline V gene. The CDR3 bases are TGCAGCGTTCGAGGGACAGGGGTTTTGACTGAAGCTTTCTTT. Its translation: CSVRGTGVLTEAFF.

The chain employs TRBV6-5 and TRBJ1-1; tentatively, D is TRBD1 (6 bases). The CDR3 has 14 residues. The V gene lost 7 bases and the J gene lost 1 base, with 13 bases spanning the gap. The germline V gene encodes CDR1 MNHEY and CDR2 SVGAGI. The CDR3 DNA reads as TGTGCCAGCACCAGGGGCGGGGGGAACACTGAAGCTTTCTTT. Its translation is CASTRGGGNTEAFF.

J is TRBJ2-7 and V is TRBV5-1; perhaps TRBD1 as D (5 bases). There are 15 residues in the CDR3. Trimming removed 0 bases at V and 2 bases at J, with 12 bases between. Germline V gene sequence: CDR1 SGHRS, CDR2 YFSETQ. Here the CDR3 DNA reads TGCGCCAGCAGCTTGGATTGGACACCGACCTACGAGCAGTACTTC. Amino acids: CASSLDWTPTYEQYF. The variable domain in full, completed from reference TRBV5-1 and TRBJ2-7, reads KAGVTQTPRYLIKTRGQQVTLSCSPISGHRSVSWYQQTPGQGLQFLFEYFSETQRNKGNFPGRFSGRQFSNSRSEMNVSTLELGDSALYLCASSLDWTPTYEQYFGPGTRLTVT.

V usage is TRBV14 and J usage is TRBJ1-1; D might be TRBD1 (6 bases). CDR1 is SGHDN and CDR2 is FVKESK in the germline V gene. The CDR3 is 15 residues long. V lost 2 bases, J lost 6 bases, and 16 bases lay in between. The CDR3 spells CASSQFQGQSAEAFF. In nucleotides, the CDR3 is TGTGCCAGCAGCCAATTTCAGGGGCAGAGCGCTGAAGCTTTCTTT.

The chain employs TRBV12-3 or TRBV12-4 and TRBJ1-5; possible D gene TRBD1, 6 bases. Trimming left V 10 bases short and J 7 bases short, with 14 bases between. This CDR3 is 12 amino acids long. Here the CDR3 DNA reads TGTGCCACCGGGGGGGCGTACCAGCCCCAGCATTTT. It codes for CATGGAYQPQHF.

The chain carries TRBV29-1 and TRBJ1-2; 11 positions agree with TRBD1. CDR1 is SQVTM and CDR2 is ANQGSEA in the germline V gene. Unmatched junction bases numbered 8, after V lost 7 bases and J lost 7 bases. This CDR3 spans 13 amino acids. The CDR3 loop is CSARGQGAGGYTF. The CDR3 DNA reads TGCAGCGCCCGCGGACAGGGGGCGGGTGGCTACACCTTC.

The chain couples TRBV2 to TRBJ1-1; 10 bases map to TRBD1. In germline, CDR1 is SNHLY, CDR2 FYNNEI. The CDR3 spans 14 residues. The trim removed 8 bases at V and 3 bases at J, leaving 6 bases unmatched. DNA of the CDR3: TGTGCCAGCCAGACAGGGGGCGTAGACACTGAAGCTTTCTTT. Amino acid sequence: CASQTGGVDTEAFF.

This chain uses TRBV27 with TRBJ1-2; TRBD1 might be the D (5 bases). V was clipped by 5 bases and J by 4 bases, with 14 bases between them. The V gene's germline CDR1 is MNHEY and CDR2 SMNVEV (reference sequence). The CDR3 length is 14 residues. The CDR3 region has the DNA TGTGCCAGCAGTCCGGGGGGAGGTAGCTATGGCTACACCTTC. This gives the protein CASSPGGGSYGYTF.

The chain is built from TRBV18 and TRBJ2-1; D is perhaps TRBD1 (5 bases). Trimming took 5 bases from V and 3 from J, leaving 26 bases between them. CDR1 and CDR2 (germline): KGHSH, LQKENI. The CDR3 has 19 amino acids. CDR3 residues: CASSLRPGLGQGGYNEQFF. The CDR3 DNA sequence: TGTGCCAGCTCATTGCGCCCGGGTCTAGGGCAGGGTGGCTACAATGAGCAGTTCTTC.

The chain employs TRBV9 and TRBJ1-2; 7 nucleotides match TRBD1. The CDR3 is 15 residues long. Looked up from germline, CDR1 is SGDLS and CDR2 is YYNGEE. V lost 2 bases and J lost 6; bases outside the gene matches: 10. The CDR3 sequence: CASSVYDRARDGYTF. CDR3 nucleotides: TGTGCCAGCAGCGTTTACGACAGGGCGAGAGATGGCTACACCTTC.

V usage is TRBV3-1 (or the pseudogene TRBV3-2) and J usage is TRBJ2-1; D might be TRBD1 (5 bases). Between the trimmed V and J ends, which lost 8 bases and 6 bases, there was a span of 11 bases. The germline gives CDR1 LGHDT, CDR2 YNNKEL (reference sequence). This CDR3 region has 12 residues. The CDR3 here is CASGPRVNEQFF. The CDR3, as DNA: TGTGCCAGCGGCCCCAGGGTCAATGAGCAGTTCTTC.

The genes are TRBV5-6 and TRBJ1-1; the match to TRBD1 covers 10 bases. V shed 4 bases and J 9 bases; nucleotides not matched to a gene: 3. Germline CDR1 is SGHDT and CDR2 is YYEEEE. This CDR3 contains 12 residues. CDR3 in amino acids: CASSGGQGKAFF. The DNA for the CDR3 is TGTGCCAGCAGCGGGGGACAGGGGAAAGCTTTCTTT.

J is TRBJ2-3 and V is TRBV2; weak D call: TRBD1 (5 bases). Germline lookup yields CDR1 SNHLY and CDR2 FYNNEI. This CDR3 has 13 residues. The germline V and J ends were trimmed by 8 bases and 4 bases, with 13 bases remaining between them. The CDR3 bases are TGTGCCAGCGCGCCCTTACAGGCAGATACGCAGTATTTT. Translating gives CASAPLQADTQYF.

CDR3 coding DNA: TGTGCCTTCCGGGACAAAGGGGAGCAGTTCTTC. Translating it yields CAFRDKGEQFF. J is TRBJ2-1 and V is TRBV30; tentative D call: TRBD1 (6 bases). The germline CDR1 and CDR2 sequences are GTSNPN and SVGIG (reference sequence). Trimming took off 7 bases at V and 10 bases at J, with 14 bases between the two ends. The CDR3 runs 11 residues.

V is TRBV10-3 and J is TRBJ2-3, with D perhaps TRBD1 (6 bases). The CDR3 is made up of 19 amino acids. Germline loops: CDR1 ENHRY, CDR2 SYGVKD. Trimming stripped 0 bases from V and 0 bases from J, with 19 bases between. This chain's CDR3 is CAISESRTDSASSTDTQYF. As DNA, the CDR3 is TGTGCCATCAGTGAGTCTCGGACAGACTCGGCATCTAGCACAGATACGCAGTATTTT.

In DNA, the CDR3 is TGTGCCAGCCTAAGTCCCCAGGGCACAGATACGCAGTATTTT. The encoded protein is CASLSPQGTDTQYF. This rearrangement joins TRBV2 to TRBJ2-3, with D unclear. Trimming removed 8 bases from V and 1 base from J, with 13 bases in between. CDR3 length: 14 amino acids. Germline V gene sequence: CDR1 SNHLY, CDR2 FYNNEI.

The chain recombines TRBV25-1 with TRBJ1-4; D may be TRBD1 (6 bases). CDR3 length: 16 residues. CDR1 and CDR2 from the germline V gene are MGHDK and SYGVNS. V gave up 2 bases and J gave up 4 bases, with 14 bases separating them. The CDR3 protein is CASSEGGQPLNEKLFF. As DNA, the CDR3 is TGTGCCAGCAGTGAAGGGGGACAACCACTTAATGAAAAACTGTTTTTT.

The genes are TRBV9 and TRBJ1-1, with D possibly TRBD1 on 6 matching bases. Per the germline V gene, CDR1 is SGDLS and CDR2 is YYNGEE. CDR3 length: 16 residues. The ends were cut back, 4 bases at V and 7 bases at J, with 23 bases in the middle. The CDR3 is CASSPDITGGRSEAFF. Written as DNA, the CDR3 is TGTGCCAGCAGCCCCGATATTACGGGGGGGCGGAGTGAAGCTTTCTTT. Combining the CDR3 with reference TRBV9 and TRBJ1-1 gives the whole variable domain DSGVTQTPKHLITATGQRVTLRCSPRSGDLSVYWYQQSLDQGLQFLIQYYNGEERAKGNILERFSAQQFPDLHSELNLSSLELGDSALYFCASSPDITGGRSEAFFGQGTRLTVV.